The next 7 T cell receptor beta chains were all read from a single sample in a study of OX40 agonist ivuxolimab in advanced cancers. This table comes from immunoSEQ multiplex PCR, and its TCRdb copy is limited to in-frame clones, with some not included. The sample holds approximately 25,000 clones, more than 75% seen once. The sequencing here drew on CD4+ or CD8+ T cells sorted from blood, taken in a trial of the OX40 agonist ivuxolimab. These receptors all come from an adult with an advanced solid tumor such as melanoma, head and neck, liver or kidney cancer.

CDR3 in amino acids: CASSSTANTEAFF. The DNA of the CDR3 is TGTGCCAGCAGTTCGACAGCGAACACTGAAGCTTTCTTT. The genes are TRBV27 and TRBJ1-1, with D perhaps TRBD1 (5 bases). The CDR3 sequence is 13 residues long. CDR1 is MNHEY, CDR2 SMNVEV, per germline (reference sequence). V was clipped by 4 bases and J by 1 base, with 7 bases between them.

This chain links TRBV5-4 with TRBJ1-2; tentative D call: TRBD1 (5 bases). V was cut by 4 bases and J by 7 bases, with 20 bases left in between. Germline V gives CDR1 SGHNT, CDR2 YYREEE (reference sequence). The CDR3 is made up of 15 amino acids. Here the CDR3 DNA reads TGTGCCAGCAGCCCCGGACAAGGGGCTAGTGGTGGCTACACCTTC. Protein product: CASSPGQGASGGYTF.

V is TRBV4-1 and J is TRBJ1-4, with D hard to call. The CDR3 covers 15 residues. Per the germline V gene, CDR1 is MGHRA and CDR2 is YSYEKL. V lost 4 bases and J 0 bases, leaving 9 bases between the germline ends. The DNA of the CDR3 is TGCGCCAGCAGCCCTTACACCACAACTAATGAAAAACTGTTTTTT. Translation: CASSPYTTTNEKLFF.

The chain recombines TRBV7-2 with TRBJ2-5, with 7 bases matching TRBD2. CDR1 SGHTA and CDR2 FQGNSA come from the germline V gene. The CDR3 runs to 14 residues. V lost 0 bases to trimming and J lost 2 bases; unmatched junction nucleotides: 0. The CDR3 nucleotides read TGTGCCAGCAGCTTAGCGGGGGGGCAAGAGACCCAGTACTTC. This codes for CASSLAGGQETQYF.

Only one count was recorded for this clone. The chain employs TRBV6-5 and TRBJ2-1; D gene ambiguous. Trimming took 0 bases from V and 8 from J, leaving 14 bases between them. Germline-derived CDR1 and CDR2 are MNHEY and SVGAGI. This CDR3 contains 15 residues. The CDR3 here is CASSYSGQPRDEQFF. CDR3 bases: TGTGCCAGCAGTTACTCGGGCCAGCCTAGGGATGAGCAGTTCTTC.

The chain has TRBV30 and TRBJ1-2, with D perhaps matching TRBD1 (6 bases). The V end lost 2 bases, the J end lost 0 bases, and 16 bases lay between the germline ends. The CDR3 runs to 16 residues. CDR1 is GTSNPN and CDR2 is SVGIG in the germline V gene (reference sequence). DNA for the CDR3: TGTGCCTGGAGTCGGGACATAAGGATAACTAACTATGGCTACACCTTC. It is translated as CAWSRDIRITNYGYTF.

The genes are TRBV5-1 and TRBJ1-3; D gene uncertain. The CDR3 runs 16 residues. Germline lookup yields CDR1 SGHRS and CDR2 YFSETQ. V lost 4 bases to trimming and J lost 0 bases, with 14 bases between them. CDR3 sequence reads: CASSPDGYSSGNTIYF. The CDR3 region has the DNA TGCGCCAGCAGCCCGGACGGCTACTCCTCTGGAAACACCATATATTTT.